The 13 T cell receptor beta chains below were found in one sample sequenced in a study of response to subunit inactivated influenza vaccine. TCRdb ran MiXCR on the RT-PCR reads and lists one entry per CDR3 protein. This table has 500,000 to 750,000 distinct CDR3 sequences, 12% to 15% appearing once. Sequencing used PBMCs from blood, obtained about 11 days after vaccination. Receptors originate from a man aged 45-65 years who received an inactivated influenza vaccine.

J is TRBJ2-7 and V is TRBV10-3; TRBD2 matches at 8 bases. Germline V gives CDR1 ENHRY, CDR2 SYGVKD. CDR3 length: 15 amino acids. J gave up 4 bases and V 5 bases, and 10 bases lay outside the gene matches. As DNA, the CDR3 is TGTGCCATCAGTTGGAGTAGCGGGAAAGGTTACGAGCAGTACTTC. It specifies CAISWSSGKGYEQYF.

This chain uses TRBV20-1 with TRBJ2-3; D possibly matches TRBD1 or TRBD2 (5 bases each). CDR3 length: 14 amino acids. V lost 2 bases, J lost 1 base, and 10 bases lay in between. Germline V gene data show CDR1 as DFQATT and CDR2 as SNEGSKA (reference sequence). This chain's CDR3 is CSARPRDRTDTQYF. Written as DNA, the CDR3 is TGCAGTGCTAGACCTCGGGACCGCACAGATACGCAGTATTTT.

This clonotype has a handful of counts. V gene TRBV24-1 combines with J gene TRBJ2-1, with 9 bases lining up with TRBD1. CDR1 is KGHDR, CDR2 SFDVKD, per germline. V gave up 6 bases and J gave up 6 bases; unmatched junction bases: 5. This CDR3 region has 14 residues. As DNA, the CDR3 is TGTGCCACCAGTCTGGGACAGGGCTTCAATGAGCAGTTCTTC. Amino acids: CATSLGQGFNEQFF.

This clonotype was seen more than once but under ten times. The gene calls are TRBV18 and TRBJ2-5, with TRBD2 matching 11 bases. V lost 3 bases, J lost 5 bases, and 5 bases stayed unmatched. Germline CDR1 reads KGHSH; CDR2 reads LQKENI. The CDR3 contains 15 residues. The CDR3 region has the DNA TGTGCCAGCTCACCTTTACTAGCGGGAGTGGAGACCCAGTACTTC. Amino acid sequence: CASSPLLAGVETQYF.

The chain joins TRBV6-2 or TRBV6-3 to TRBJ2-7, with D perhaps being TRBD1 or TRBD2 (5 bases each). Trimming shortened V by 6 bases and J by 3 bases, and 15 bases separated the two germline ends. The CDR3 sequence is 14 residues long. Germline V gene lookup returns CDR1 MNHEY and CDR2 SVGEGT. The CDR3 loop reads CASRGVGEGYEQYF. As DNA, the CDR3 is TGTGCCAGCAGAGGGGTCGGCGAGGGCTACGAGCAGTACTTC.

Many counts were recorded for this clonotype. The V and J genes are TRBV20-1 and TRBJ2-5; possible D gene TRBD2, 7 bases. Germline-derived CDR1 and CDR2 are DFQATT and SNEGSKA (reference sequence). The CDR3 covers 12 residues. Deletions cut 4 bases from V and 9 bases from J, with 15 bases between. The CDR3 is CSATPRGGAQYF. The DNA for the CDR3 is TGCAGTGCTACCCCTCGAGGGGGGGCCCAGTACTTC.

At least ten counts were recorded for this clonotype. A read error may account for a junction end that differs from germline. CDR3 coding DNA: TGTGCCAGCAGCTCCTCCCGGACTAGCATAGTCTTC. Its protein product is CASSSSRTSIVF. This chain links TRBV7-2 with TRBJ2-1; 8 nucleotides agree with TRBD2. CDR3 size: 12 residues. Per germline, CDR1 SGHTA and CDR2 FQGNSA.

DNA for the CDR3: TGTGCCAGCAGCCCCGCAGGGACAGGGGGCTTTTTTGAGCAGTTCTTC. As protein: CASSPAGTGGFFEQFF. The chain is built from TRBV28 and TRBJ2-1; 12 positions agree with TRBD1. Germline V lookup: CDR1 MDHEN, CDR2 SYDVKM. This CDR3 contains 16 residues. V trimming: 6 bases; J trimming: 9 bases; junction bases outside the gene matches: 12.

This clonotype was observed a handful of times. This chain uses TRBV24-1 with TRBJ2-3; 8 bases align to TRBD2. The CDR3 has 16 residues. The germline V gene has CDR1 KGHDR and CDR2 SFDVKD. V lost 7 bases and J lost 0; bases outside the gene matches: 8. As DNA, the CDR3 is TGTGCCACCAGCCTTCGAGCGGGGGCTAGCACAGATACGCAGTATTTT. It encodes CATSLRAGASTDTQYF.

This clonotype has just a few counts. In DNA form, the CDR3 reads TGTGCCAGCAGCTTACCCGGGACCACAGATACGCAGTATTTT. Translation: CASSLPGTTDTQYF. The chain carries TRBV7-9 and TRBJ2-3, with D perhaps being TRBD1 or TRBD2 (5 bases each). This CDR3 is 14 amino acids long. Trimming took 2 bases from V and 2 from J, leaving 8 bases between them. Looked up from germline, CDR1 is SEHNR and CDR2 is FQNEAQ (reference sequence).

The V call is TRBV6-5, the J call TRBJ1-1; D not certain. The CDR3 covers 14 residues. Trimming stripped 4 bases from V and 4 bases from J, with 13 bases between. The germline V gene has CDR1 MNHEY and CDR2 SVGAGI. CDR3 DNA: TGTGCCAGCAGTTTGGGCAGAACCGTCACTGAAGCTTTCTTT. Translation gives CASSLGRTVTEAFF.

This clonotype was seen only a few times. This chain connects TRBV18 to TRBJ2-1; perhaps TRBD2 as D (5 bases). The CDR3 runs 17 residues. In germline, CDR1 is KGHSH, CDR2 LQKENI. V lost 4 bases and J lost 2, with 18 bases in between. DNA of the CDR3: TGTGCCAGCTCACGGATTACCCTAGCCCCTACCTACAATGAGCAGTTCTTC. Translation gives CASSRITLAPTYNEQFF.

The chain links TRBV7-2 to TRBJ2-1, with D perhaps given as TRBD1 or TRBD2 (5 bases each). Germline loops: CDR1 SGHTA, CDR2 FQGNSA. Trimming took off 5 bases at V and 5 bases at J, with 19 bases between the two ends. The CDR3 length is 16 residues. The CDR3 is CASSSGIGTGNNEQFF. The CDR3 bases are TGTGCCAGCAGCAGTGGGATCGGGACGGGAAACAATGAGCAGTTCTTC.